Sequencing of this T cell receptor beta chain was carried out in a study of blood T cell repertoires in COVID-19. Per germline, CDR1 KGHSH and CDR2 LQKENI. V trimming: 5 bases; J trimming: 6 bases; junction bases outside the gene matches: 18. The CDR3 contains 17 residues. Only in-frame clones appear in the TCRdb table, and some are missing; sequencing was by immunoSEQ multiplex PCR. Of roughly 66,000 clones detected, roughly 82% appear once; the ten largest clones hold under 8%. The rearrangement links TRBV18 to TRBJ1-2, with 7 bases identical to TRBD1. This receptor was identified in a man aged 55 to 70 with acute or convalescent COVID-19. What was sequenced was peripheral blood. The CDR3 is CASSSYNRGSSGDGYTF. As DNA, the CDR3 is TGTGCCAGCTCATCTTATAACAGGGGCTCATCGGGGGATGGCTACACCTTC.